Listed here are 3 T cell receptor beta chains from one sample, sequenced in a study of shared clonotypes between healthy human individuals (dated by TCRdb to 2019 to 2021). The library came from the immunoSEQ multiplex PCR assay. Not all clones reach the TCRdb copy of this immuneACCESS table, which keeps in-frame sequences only. Checked studies attribute under half of the gap to unresolved V genes and leave the rest unexplained. Recorded for this sample are millions of clones; roughly nine tenths of them occurred a single time. The top ten constitute around 0.14% of the sample. The sequenced sample was naive CD4+ T cells sorted from blood. Per the publication, the cell subset or site label means: CD45RA+ positively selected. These receptor sequences come from a man younger than 30 in good health.

The table lists this clone with a few counts. This chain connects TRBV30 to TRBJ1-1; D call uncertain. Trimming took off 2 bases at V and 3 bases at J, with 7 bases between the two ends. CDR1 and CDR2 (germline): GTSNPN, SVGIG (reference sequence). The CDR3 sequence is 12 residues long. The CDR3 is CAWSPRHTEAFF. In DNA form, the CDR3 reads TGTGCCTGGAGTCCCCGGCACACTGAAGCTTTCTTT.

J is TRBJ1-4 and V is TRBV5-5; 7 bases agree with TRBD1. The CDR3 sequence is 14 residues long. The germline CDR1 and CDR2 sequences are SGHKS and YYEKEE (reference sequence). Germline trimming cut 1 base from V and 8 bases from J; bases unmatched to any gene: 5. CDR3 DNA sequence: TGTGCCAGCAGCTTGAACAGGGGAAGGGAAAAACTGTTTTTT. It is translated as CASSLNRGREKLFF.

J is TRBJ2-6 and V is TRBV28; D gene ambiguous. The CDR3 has 16 residues. Trimming cost V 0 bases and J 0 bases, with 6 bases left between them. The germline CDR1 and CDR2 sequences are MDHEN and SYDVKM. CDR3 nucleotides: TGTGCCAGCAGTTTATGGTGGAGCTCTGGGGCCAACGTCCTGACTTTC. It specifies CASSLWWSSGANVLTF.